This note documents a single TCR beta chain sequence. Its cognate antigen is unknown. The data were obtained in a study of cytomegalovirus exposure and HLA in healthy donors. The overall study: Unique TCRs numbering approximately 80 million, obtained from HLA-typed donors, made up an early data release. General observations from the study: TCR beta sequences reportedly predicted most subjects' HLA-A and HLA-B alleles accurately. Later analysis reportedly placed an Asian-associated ancestry cluster below the roughly 700-donor mean in N-insertions.

The V gene lost 5 bases and the J gene lost 0 bases, with 8 bases spanning the gap. Germline V gene sequence: CDR1 MNHNY, CDR2 SVGAGI (reference sequence). The CDR3 length is 14 residues. The PCR used 60 Vbeta and 13 Jbeta primers. Assay used: immunoSEQ multiplex PCR; TCRdb lists only in-frame clones, some missing. This sample has some 80,000 clones, with around 77% found just once. This TCR derives from a man aged 50 to 59 in good health and CMV-seronegative. Specimen: PBMCs. J is TRBJ1-3 and V is TRBV6-6; D is undetermined. The DNA for the CDR3 is TGTGCCAGCAGTACAACAAGCTCTGGAAACACCATATATTTT. Translating gives CASSTTSSGNTIYF.